These T cell receptor beta chains were read from a single sample in a study of T-cell reconstitution after alpha-beta-depleted transplantation in children. TCRdb fed the PCR reads into MiXCR, producing one record per CDR3 protein. The sample lists around 670,000 distinct CDR3 sequences; about an eighth were seen once. Here the sequenced sample was PBMCs, taken before TCRalphabeta/CD19-depleted stem cell transplant. The source is a girl aged 2 to 9 with congenital amegakaryocytic thrombocytopenia, due to receive a stem cell transplant. Each CDR3 is given with its conserved first and last residue. D genes are given only for firm matches. Size is stated for part of the rows, as once, few or many counts, or as a class when the clone is expanded.

j_gene	abundance	d_gene	v_gene	CDR3aa	CDR3nt
TRBJ2-3	NA	NA	TRBV5-1	CASSLGTATGTDTQYF	TGCGCCAGCAGCTTGGGTACGGCAACAGGTACAGATACGCAGTATTTT
TRBJ2-7	many	TRBD2	TRBV4-2	CASSQELGGRVGSEQYF	TGTGCCAGCAGCCAAGAACTCGGCGGGAGGGTCGGTAGCGAGCAGTACTTC
TRBJ1-5	few	NA	TRBV20-1	CSARLGGPNQPQHF	TGCAGTGCTAGGTTAGGAGGGCCAAATCAGCCCCAGCATTTT
TRBJ2-2	many	NA	TRBV5-1	CASSFGGVVVPGELFF	TGCGCCAGCAGCTTCGGAGGGGTGGTCGTCCCCGGGGAGCTGTTTTTT
TRBJ2-2	many	NA	TRBV5-1	CASSLGERGELFF	TGCGCCAGCAGCTTGGGAGAACGAGGGGAGCTGTTTTTT
TRBJ1-2	NA	TRBD1	TRBV7-3	CASSLTGGTGSPYGYTF	TGTGCCAGCAGCTTAACTGGGGGGACAGGAAGCCCCTATGGCTACACCTTC
TRBJ1-1	many	NA	TRBV20-1	CSARPQGNGWAFF	TGCAGTGCCAGACCCCAGGGGAACGGTTGGGCTTTCTTT
TRBJ2-7	few	TRBD1	TRBV29-1	CSVEGLRTGGRYEQYF	TGCAGCGTTGAAGGGCTCAGGACAGGGGGCCGCTACGAGCAGTACTTC
TRBJ2-1	many	NA	TRBV20-1	CSARDPPRLAGDEQFF	TGCAGTGCTAGAGATCCCCCAAGGCTTGCAGGGGATGAGCAGTTCTTC
TRBJ2-7	NA	TRBD1	TRBV4-2	CASSQTGAGGEQYF	TGTGCCAGCAGCCAAACAGGGGCCGGTGGGGAGCAGTACTTC